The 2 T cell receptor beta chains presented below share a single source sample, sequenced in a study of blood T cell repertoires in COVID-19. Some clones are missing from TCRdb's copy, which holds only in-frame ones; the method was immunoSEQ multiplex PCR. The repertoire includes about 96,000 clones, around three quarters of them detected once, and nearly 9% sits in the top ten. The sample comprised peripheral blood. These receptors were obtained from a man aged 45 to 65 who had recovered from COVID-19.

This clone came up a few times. In DNA, the CDR3 is TGTGCCAGCTCACCCAATCAGGGGTCCGCGAACACCATATATTTT. It is translated as CASSPNQGSANTIYF. V usage is TRBV18 and J usage is TRBJ1-3; a possible D gene is TRBD1 (6 bases). Per germline, CDR1 KGHSH and CDR2 LQKENI. V dropped 3 bases and J dropped 7 bases, with 16 bases sitting between them. The CDR3 totals 15 residues.

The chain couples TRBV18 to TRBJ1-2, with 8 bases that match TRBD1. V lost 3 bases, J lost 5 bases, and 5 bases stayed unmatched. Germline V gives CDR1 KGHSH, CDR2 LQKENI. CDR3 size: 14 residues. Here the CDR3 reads CASSPLGQEYGYTF. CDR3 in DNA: TGTGCCAGCTCACCGCTGGGACAGGAATATGGCTACACCTTC.